Below, one T cell receptor beta chain is given with its context. This receptor's antigen is unknown. Per-base quality was not reported, and no clone a single base away is much larger than it. The sample originates from a study of shared T cell receptors in the human thymus (dated by TCRdb to the early 2020s). Study-level background: The study examined how the human thymus generates shared, self-reactive T-cell receptor alpha chains.

The CDR3 runs 15 amino acids, cysteine and phenylalanine included. The retained sequence is limited to the CDR3, 45 bases, with the frame set at the first base. From the germline V gene, CDR1 is MNHEY and CDR2 is SVGAGI. V and J lose 2 bases and 0 bases, and a span of 5 bases separates them. Libraries were built with the immunoSEQ multiplex PCR assay. TCRdb limited this immuneACCESS table to in-frame rearrangements with V and J called. A share of clones is missing; checked studies link under half to unresolved V genes, and the rest is unexplained. For this sample the table gives 700,000 or so clones, of which approximately 85% were detected only once. Around 0.0099% of the sample lies in the top ten. These data also formed part of another study, on human thymus T cells. Drawing on the second study: In Finland, the donors were immunologically healthy infants who were having open corrective cardiac surgery for congenital heart defects. Thymus tissue was collected as surgical resects that were removed during corrective cardiac surgery. Both the thymic and the peripheral blood repertoires appeared to show biased V and J gene segment usage. The related research found that thymic TCR repertoires overlapped highly between unrelated individuals. The study used roughly 8 infant thymus samples plus four related peripheral blood samples to characterize TCR alpha and beta repertoires. Donor ages ranged from roughly 7 to 244 days, and the cohort comprised six male and a couple of female infants. Thymocytes were mechanically released from the tissue and were stored as pellets of 10-30 million cells at -70 degrees C. A QIAsymphony instrument was used to extract genomic DNA from the frozen cell pellets. Using the immunoSEQ multiplex PCR assay, the TCRB and TCRAD loci were amplified from a standardized quantity of quality-controlled genomic DNA. Amplicons spanned the V(D)J region at a length sufficient to cover the CDR3 and identify V and J genes. The commercial immunoSEQ service was used to sequence amplicons on an Illumina platform. Primer bias and sequencing errors were corrected as previously described, and TCRAD and TCRB definitions were based on the IMGT database. Analysis of the repertoires was done with immunoSEQ Analyzer 3.0 and VDJTools and included basic statistics, V/J segment usage, diversity estimates, rarefaction and pairwise overlap. Diversity was estimated with Chao1, ChaoE, Efron-Thisted, Shannon and inverse Simpson indices, and also on datasets down-sampled to the smallest sample. Repertoire overlap was determined by strict matching of CDR3 nucleotide sequence, V gene and J gene, and Jaccard-based multidimensional scaling clustering was applied. On average, thymus samples yielded about 810,000 unique TCRB clonotypes, whereas blood samples yielded 75,000 to 95,000.

The sequence links TRBV6-5 to TRBJ2-6; TRBD2 is perhaps the D gene, given 5 matching bases. The sample consisted of thymocytes. The clonotype was recovered from a girl less than two years old with a congenital heart defect. Donor details come from another sample of the same person, matched by shared clones. At the DNA level, the sequence is TGTGCCAGCAGTTACCGGGACTCTGGGGCCAACGTCCTGACTTTC. It specifies CASSYRDSGANVLTF.